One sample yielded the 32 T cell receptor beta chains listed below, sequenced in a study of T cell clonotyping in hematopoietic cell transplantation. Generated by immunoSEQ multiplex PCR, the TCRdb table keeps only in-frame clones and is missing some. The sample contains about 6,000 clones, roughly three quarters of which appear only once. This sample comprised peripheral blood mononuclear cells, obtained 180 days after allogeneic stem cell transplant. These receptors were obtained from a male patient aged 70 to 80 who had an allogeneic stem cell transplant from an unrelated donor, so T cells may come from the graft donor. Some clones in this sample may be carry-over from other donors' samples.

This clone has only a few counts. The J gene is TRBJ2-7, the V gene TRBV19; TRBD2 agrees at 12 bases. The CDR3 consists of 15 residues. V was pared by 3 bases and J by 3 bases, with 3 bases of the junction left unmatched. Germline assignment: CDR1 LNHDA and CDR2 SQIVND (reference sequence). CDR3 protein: CASSIRLAGVYEQYF. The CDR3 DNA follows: TGTGCCAGTAGTATCAGACTAGCGGGGGTCTACGAGCAGTACTTC.

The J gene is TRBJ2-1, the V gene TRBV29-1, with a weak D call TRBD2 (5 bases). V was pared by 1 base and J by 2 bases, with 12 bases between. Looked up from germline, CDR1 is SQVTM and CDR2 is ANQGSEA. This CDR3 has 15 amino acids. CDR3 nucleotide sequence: TGCAGCGTTGAAGTTAACGGGAAAACCTACAATGAGCAGTTCTTC. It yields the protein CSVEVNGKTYNEQFF.

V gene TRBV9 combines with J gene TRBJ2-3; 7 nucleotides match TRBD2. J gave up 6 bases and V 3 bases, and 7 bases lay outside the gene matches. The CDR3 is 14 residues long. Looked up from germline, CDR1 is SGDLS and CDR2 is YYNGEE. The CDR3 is CASSAGRGSDTQYF. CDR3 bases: TGTGCCAGCAGCGCGGGGCGGGGGTCGGATACGCAGTATTTT.

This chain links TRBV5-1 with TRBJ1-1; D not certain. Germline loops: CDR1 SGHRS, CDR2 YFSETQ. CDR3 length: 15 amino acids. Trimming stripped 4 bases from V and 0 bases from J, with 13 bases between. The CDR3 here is CASSDPSGMNTEAFF. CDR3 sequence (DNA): TGCGCCAGCAGCGATCCTTCAGGAATGAACACTGAAGCTTTCTTT. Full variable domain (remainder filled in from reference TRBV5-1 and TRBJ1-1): KAGVTQTPRYLIKTRGQQVTLSCSPISGHRSVSWYQQTPGQGLQFLFEYFSETQRNKGNFPGRFSGRQFSNSRSEMNVSTLELGDSALYLCASSDPSGMNTEAFFGQGTRLTVV.

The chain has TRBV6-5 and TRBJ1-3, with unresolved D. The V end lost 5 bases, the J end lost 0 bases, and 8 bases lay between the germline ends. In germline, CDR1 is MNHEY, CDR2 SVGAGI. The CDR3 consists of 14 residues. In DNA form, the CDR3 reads TGTGCCAGCAGTAGGGCCAACTCTGGAAACACCATATATTTT. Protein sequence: CASSRANSGNTIYF.

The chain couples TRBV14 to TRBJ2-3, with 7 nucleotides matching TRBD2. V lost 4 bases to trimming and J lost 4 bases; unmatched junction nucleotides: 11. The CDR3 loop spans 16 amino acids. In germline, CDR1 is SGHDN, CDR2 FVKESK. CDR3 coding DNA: TGTGCCAGCAGCCCGACAGAGCGGGGAGGAGCAGATACGCAGTATTTT. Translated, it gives CASSPTERGGADTQYF.

For the CDR3, the DNA is TGCAGTGCTAGGCGGGGCAGCGAAGCTTTCTTT. Its protein is CSARRGSEAFF. The chain has TRBV20-1 and TRBJ1-1, with a possible D match to TRBD1 (5 bases). Germline lookup yields CDR1 DFQATT and CDR2 SNEGSKA (reference sequence). Trimming shortened V by 3 bases and J by 8 bases, and 10 bases separated the two germline ends. This CDR3 has 11 residues.

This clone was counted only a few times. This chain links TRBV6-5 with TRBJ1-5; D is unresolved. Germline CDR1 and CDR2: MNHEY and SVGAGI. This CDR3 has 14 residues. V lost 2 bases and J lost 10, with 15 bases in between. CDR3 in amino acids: CASSYGEGLSPQHF. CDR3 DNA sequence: TGTGCCAGCAGTTACGGGGAGGGTTTAAGCCCCCAGCATTTT.

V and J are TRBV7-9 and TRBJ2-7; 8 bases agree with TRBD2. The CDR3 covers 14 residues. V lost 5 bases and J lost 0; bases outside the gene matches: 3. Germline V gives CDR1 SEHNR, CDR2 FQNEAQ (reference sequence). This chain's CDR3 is CASSQAGVSYEQYF. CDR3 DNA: TGTGCCAGCAGCCAAGCGGGAGTCTCCTACGAGCAGTACTTC.

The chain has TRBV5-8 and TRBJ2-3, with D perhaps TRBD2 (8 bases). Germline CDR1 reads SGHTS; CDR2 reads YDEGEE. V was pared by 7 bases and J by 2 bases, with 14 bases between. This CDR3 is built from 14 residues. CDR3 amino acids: CASREGTDTDTQYF. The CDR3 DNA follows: TGTGCCAGCCGGGAGGGGACAGACACAGATACGCAGTATTTT.

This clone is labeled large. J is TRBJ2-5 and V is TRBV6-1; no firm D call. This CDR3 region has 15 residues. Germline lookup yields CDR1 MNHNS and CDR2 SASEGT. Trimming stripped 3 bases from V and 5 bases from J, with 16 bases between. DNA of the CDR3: TGTGCCAGCAGTGACGGGTCCTGGCCTACGGAGACCCAGTACTTC. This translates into CASSDGSWPTETQYF.

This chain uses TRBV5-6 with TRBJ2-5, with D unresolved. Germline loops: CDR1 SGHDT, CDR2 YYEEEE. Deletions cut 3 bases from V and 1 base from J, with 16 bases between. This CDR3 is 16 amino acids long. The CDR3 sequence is CASSSDNPRPQETQYF. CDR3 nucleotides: TGTGCCAGCAGCTCCGACAACCCGCGGCCCCAAGAGACCCAGTACTTC.

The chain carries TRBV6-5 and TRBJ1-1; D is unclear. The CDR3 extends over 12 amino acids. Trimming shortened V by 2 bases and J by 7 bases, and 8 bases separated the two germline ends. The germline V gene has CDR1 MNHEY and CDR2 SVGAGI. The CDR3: CASSYPGSEAFF. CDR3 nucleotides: TGTGCCAGCAGTTACCCCGGCAGTGAAGCTTTCTTT.

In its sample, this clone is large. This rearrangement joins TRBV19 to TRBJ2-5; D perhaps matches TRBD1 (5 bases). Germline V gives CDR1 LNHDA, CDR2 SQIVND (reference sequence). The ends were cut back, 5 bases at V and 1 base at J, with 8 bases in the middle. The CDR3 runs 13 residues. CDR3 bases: TGTGCCAGTAGTTCCGACAGCCAAGAGACCCAGTACTTC. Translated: CASSSDSQETQYF.

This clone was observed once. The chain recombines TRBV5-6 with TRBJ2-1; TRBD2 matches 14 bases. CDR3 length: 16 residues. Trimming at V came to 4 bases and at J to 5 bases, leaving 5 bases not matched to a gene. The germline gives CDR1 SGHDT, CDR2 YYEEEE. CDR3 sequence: CASSAEGLAGDNEQFF. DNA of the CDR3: TGTGCCAGCAGCGCCGAGGGACTAGCGGGGGACAATGAGCAGTTCTTC.

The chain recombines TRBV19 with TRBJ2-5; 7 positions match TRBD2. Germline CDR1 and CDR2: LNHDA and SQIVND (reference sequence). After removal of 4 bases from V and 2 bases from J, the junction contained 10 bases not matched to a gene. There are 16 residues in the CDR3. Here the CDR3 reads CASSNALRERQETQYF. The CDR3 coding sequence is TGTGCCAGTAGTAACGCGTTGCGGGAGAGACAAGAGACCCAGTACTTC.

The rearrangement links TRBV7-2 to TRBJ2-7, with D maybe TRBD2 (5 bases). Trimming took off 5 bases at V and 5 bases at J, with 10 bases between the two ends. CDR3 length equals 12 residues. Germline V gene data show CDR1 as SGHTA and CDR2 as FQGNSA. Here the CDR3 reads CASSRPGNEQYF. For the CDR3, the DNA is TGTGCCAGCAGCCGTCCGGGGAACGAGCAGTACTTC.

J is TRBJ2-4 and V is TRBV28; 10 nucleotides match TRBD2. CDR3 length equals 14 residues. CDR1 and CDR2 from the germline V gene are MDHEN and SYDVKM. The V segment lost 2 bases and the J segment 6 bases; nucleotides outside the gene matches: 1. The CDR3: CASSLTSGANIQYF. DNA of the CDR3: TGTGCCAGCAGTTTAACTAGCGGGGCAAACATTCAGTACTTC.

CDR3 region: CASSFRGRQPQHF. CDR3 bases: TGTGCCAGCAGTTTTAGGGGGCGGCAGCCCCAGCATTTT. V is TRBV28 and J is TRBJ1-5; 7 nucleotides align to TRBD1. This CDR3 comprises 13 residues. J gave up 7 bases and V 3 bases, and 3 bases lay outside the gene matches. Germline lookup yields CDR1 MDHEN and CDR2 SYDVKM.

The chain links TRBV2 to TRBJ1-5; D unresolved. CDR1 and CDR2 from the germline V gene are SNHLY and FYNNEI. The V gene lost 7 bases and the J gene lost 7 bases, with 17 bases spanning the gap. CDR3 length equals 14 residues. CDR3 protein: CASTQVAGRQPQHF. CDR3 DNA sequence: TGTGCCAGCACCCAAGTGGCGGGTCGACAGCCCCAGCATTTT.

The CDR3 loop is CSVDFVPGELGNEQFF. CDR3 nucleotides: TGCAGCGTTGATTTTGTCCCGGGGGAGTTGGGAAATGAGCAGTTCTTC. This sequence joins TRBV29-1 and TRBJ2-1; possible D gene TRBD2, 6 bases. V was pared by 3 bases and J by 7 bases, with 22 bases between. Germline CDR1 and CDR2: SQVTM and ANQGSEA. The CDR3 consists of 16 residues.

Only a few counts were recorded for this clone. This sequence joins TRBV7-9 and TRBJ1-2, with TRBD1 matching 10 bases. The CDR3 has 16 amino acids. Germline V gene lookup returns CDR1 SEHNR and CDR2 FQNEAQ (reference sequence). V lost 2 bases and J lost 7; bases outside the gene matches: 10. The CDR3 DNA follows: TGTGCCAGCAGCTTACTTTCCGGGACAGGGGACCCTGGCTACACCTTC. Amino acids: CASSLLSGTGDPGYTF.

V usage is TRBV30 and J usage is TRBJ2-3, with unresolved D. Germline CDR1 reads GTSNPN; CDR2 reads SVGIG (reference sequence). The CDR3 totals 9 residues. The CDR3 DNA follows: TGTCGACTGAGAGATACGCAGTATTTT. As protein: CRLRDTQYF. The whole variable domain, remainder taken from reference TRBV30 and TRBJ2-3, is SQTIHQWPATLVQPVGSPLSLECTVEGTSNPNLYWYRQAAGRGLQLLFYSVGIGQISSEVPQNLSASRPQDRQFILSSKKLLLSDSGFYLCRLRDTQYFGPGTRLTVL.

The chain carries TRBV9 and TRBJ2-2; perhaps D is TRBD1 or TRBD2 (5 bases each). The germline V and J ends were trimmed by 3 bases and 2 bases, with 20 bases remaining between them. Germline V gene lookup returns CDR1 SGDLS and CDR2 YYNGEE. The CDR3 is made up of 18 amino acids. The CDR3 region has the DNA TGTGCCAGCAGCGAGCCCCCCGAGGGGAGCGGTAACACCGGGGAGCTGTTTTTT. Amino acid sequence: CASSEPPEGSGNTGELFF. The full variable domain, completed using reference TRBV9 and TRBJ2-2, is DSGVTQTPKHLITATGQRVTLRCSPRSGDLSVYWYQQSLDQGLQFLIQYYNGEERAKGNILERFSAQQFPDLHSELNLSSLELGDSALYFCASSEPPEGSGNTGELFFGEGSRLTVL.

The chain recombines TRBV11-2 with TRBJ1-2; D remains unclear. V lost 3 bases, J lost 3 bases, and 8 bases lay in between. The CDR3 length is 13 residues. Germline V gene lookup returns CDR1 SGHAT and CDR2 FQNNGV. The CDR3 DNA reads TGTGCCAGCAGCTTTTTAGAGGACTATGGCTACACCTTC. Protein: CASSFLEDYGYTF.

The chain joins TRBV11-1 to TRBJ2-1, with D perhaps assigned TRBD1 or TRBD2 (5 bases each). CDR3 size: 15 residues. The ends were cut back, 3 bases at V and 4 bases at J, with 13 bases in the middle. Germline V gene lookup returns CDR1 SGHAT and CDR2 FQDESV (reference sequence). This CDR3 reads CASSFLPGTYNEQFF. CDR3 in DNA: TGTGCCAGCAGCTTCCTCCCCGGGACGTACAATGAGCAGTTCTTC.

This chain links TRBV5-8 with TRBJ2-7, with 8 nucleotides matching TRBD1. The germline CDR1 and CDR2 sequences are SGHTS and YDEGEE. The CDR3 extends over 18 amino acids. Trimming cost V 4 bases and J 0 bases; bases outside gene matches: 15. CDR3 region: CASSPGQASYDFSYEQYF. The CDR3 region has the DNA TGTGCCAGCAGCCCGGGACAGGCGAGCTACGATTTCTCCTACGAGCAGTACTTC.

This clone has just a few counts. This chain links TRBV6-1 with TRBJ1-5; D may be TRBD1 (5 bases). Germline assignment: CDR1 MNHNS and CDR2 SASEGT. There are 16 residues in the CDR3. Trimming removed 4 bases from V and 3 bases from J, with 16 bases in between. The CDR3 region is CASSARGTNNNQPQHF. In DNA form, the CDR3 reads TGTGCCAGCAGTGCTCGGGGGACCAACAACAATCAGCCCCAGCATTTT.

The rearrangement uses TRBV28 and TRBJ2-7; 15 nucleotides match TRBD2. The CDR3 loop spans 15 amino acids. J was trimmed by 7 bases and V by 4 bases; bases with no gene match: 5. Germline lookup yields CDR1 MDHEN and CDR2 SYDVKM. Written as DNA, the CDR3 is TGTGCCAGCAGTTCCTCCGGGACTAGCGGGAGGGAGCAGTACTTC. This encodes CASSSSGTSGREQYF.

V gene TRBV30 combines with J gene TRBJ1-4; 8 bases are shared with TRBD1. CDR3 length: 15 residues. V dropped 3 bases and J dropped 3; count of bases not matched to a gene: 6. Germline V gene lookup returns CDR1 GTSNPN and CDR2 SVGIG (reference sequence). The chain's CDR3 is CAWSRGRVSNEKLFF. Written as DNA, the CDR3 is TGTGCCTGGAGCAGGGGGCGCGTATCTAATGAAAAACTGTTTTTT.

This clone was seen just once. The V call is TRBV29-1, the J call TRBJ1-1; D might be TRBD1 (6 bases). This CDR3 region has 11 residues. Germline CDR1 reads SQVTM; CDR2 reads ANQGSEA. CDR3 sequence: CRGGSHTEAFF. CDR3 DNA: TGCAGGGGGGGCAGCCACACTGAAGCTTTCTTT.

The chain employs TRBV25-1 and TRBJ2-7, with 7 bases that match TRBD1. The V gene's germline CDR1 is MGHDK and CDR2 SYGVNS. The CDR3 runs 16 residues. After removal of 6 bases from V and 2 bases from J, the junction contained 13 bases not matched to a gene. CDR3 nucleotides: TGTGCCAGCAGCGGACACGTATGGCAGGGGGCCTACGAGCAGTACTTC. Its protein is CASSGHVWQGAYEQYF.